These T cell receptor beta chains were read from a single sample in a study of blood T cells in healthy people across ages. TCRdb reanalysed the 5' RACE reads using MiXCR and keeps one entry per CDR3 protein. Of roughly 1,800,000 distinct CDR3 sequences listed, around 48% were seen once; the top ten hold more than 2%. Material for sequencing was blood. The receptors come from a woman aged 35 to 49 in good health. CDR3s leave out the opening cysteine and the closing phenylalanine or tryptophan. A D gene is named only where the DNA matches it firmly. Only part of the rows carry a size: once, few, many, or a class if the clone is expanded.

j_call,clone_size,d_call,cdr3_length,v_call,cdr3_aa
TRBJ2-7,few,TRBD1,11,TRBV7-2,ASRLPGQGEQY
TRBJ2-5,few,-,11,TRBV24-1,ATSGWPSETQY
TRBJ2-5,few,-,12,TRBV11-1,ASSSGPSQETQY
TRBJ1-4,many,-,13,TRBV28,ASSLNFATNEKLF
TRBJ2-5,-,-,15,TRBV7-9,ASSLPYARATEETQY
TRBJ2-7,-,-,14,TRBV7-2,ASSASRTNGGYEQY
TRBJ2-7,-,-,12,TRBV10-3,AISNLQGSYEQY
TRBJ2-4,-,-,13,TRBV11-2,ASSLDRAAKNIQY
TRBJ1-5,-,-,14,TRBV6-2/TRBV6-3,ASSLDRLGQSQPQH
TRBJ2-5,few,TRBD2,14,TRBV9,ASSVRTSGVSETQY
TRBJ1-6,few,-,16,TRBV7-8,ASNPVGISGSYNSPLH
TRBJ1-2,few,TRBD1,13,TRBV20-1,SARGQGVGKDGYT
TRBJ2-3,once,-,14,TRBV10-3,AISEFGGTSTDTQY
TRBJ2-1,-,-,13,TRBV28,ASSQLESSYNEQF
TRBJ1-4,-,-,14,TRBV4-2,ASSQFLDGGNEKLF
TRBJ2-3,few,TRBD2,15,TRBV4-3,ASSHGPAGAGGDTQY
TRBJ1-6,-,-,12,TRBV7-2,ASSFNSIVSPLH
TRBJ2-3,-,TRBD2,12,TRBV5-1,ASSGAGGSDTQY
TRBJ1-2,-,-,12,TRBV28,ASSLHLRDYGYT
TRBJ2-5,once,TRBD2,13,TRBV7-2,ASSLVTSGGQTQY
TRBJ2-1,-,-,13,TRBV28,ATKTRQLSGNEQF
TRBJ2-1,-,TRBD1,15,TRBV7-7,ASSSRTDRVSTNEQF
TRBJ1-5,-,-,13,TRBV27,ASSHLTDSNQPQH
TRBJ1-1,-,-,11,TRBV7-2,ASGGQLNTEAF
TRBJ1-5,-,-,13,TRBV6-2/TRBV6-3,ASSWEGYSNQPQH
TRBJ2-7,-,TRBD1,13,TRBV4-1,ASSQEDRDFHEQY
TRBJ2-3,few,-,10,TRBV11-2,ASSLSVVTQY
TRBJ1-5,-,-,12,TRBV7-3,ASSLKAMDQPQH
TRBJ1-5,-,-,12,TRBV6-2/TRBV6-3,ASSPQGTHQPQH
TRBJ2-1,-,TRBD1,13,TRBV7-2,ASSSRQGAIHEQF
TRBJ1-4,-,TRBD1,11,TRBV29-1,SVARDRGEKLF
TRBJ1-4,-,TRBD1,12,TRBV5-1,ASSWDSRNEKLF
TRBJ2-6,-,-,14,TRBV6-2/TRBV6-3,ASSLRVLRGANALT
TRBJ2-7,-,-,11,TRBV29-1,SVETPRAYEQY
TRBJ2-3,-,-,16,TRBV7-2,ASSLGLLRGPSTDTQY
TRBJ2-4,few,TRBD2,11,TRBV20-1,SAPLAGTKEQY